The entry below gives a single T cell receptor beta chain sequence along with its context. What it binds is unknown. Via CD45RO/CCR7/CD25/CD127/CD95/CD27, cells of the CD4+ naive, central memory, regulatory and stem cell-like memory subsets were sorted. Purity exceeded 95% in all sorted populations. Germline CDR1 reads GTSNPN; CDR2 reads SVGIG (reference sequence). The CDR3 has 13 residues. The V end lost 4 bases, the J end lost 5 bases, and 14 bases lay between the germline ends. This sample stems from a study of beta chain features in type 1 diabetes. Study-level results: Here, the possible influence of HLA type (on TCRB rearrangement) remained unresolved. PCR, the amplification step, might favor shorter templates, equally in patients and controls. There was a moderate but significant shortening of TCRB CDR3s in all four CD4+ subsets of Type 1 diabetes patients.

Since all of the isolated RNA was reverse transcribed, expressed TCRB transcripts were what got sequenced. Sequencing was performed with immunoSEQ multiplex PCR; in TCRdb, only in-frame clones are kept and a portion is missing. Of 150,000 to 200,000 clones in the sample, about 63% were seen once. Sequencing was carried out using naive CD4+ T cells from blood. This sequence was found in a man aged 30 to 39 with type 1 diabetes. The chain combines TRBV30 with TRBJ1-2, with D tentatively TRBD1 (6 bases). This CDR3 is CAWKQGFGYGYTF. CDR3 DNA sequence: TGTGCCTGGAAACAGGGATTCGGATATGGCTACACCTTC. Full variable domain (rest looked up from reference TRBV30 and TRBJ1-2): SQTIHQWPATLVQPVGSPLSLECTVEGTSNPNLYWYRQAAGRGLQLLFYSVGIGQISSEVPQNLSASRPQDRQFILSSKKLLLSDSGFYLCAWKQGFGYGYTFGSGTRLTVV.